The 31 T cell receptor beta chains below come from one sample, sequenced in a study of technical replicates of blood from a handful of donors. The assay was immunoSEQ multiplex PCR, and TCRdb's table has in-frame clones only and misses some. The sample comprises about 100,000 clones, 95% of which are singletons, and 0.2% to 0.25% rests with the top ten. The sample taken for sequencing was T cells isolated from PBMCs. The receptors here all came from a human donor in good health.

The CDR3 sequence: CASSTRGMGTIFNDGYTF. The DNA for the CDR3 is TGTGCCAGCAGCACGCGCGGGATGGGGACCATATTTAATGATGGCTACACCTTC. This chain joins TRBV7-2 and TRBJ1-2; D might be TRBD1 (5 bases). The CDR3 is 18 amino acids. The V gene lost 5 bases and the J gene lost 6 bases, with 28 bases spanning the gap. CDR1 SGHTA and CDR2 FQGNSA come from the germline V gene.

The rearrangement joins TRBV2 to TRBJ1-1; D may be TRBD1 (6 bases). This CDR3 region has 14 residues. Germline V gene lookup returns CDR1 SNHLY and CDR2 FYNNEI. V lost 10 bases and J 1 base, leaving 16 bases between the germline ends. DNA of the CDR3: TGTGCCACCTCAACCGGGGGGGCGAACACTGAAGCTTTCTTT. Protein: CATSTGGANTEAFF. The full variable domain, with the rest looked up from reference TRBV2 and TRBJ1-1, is EPEVTQTPSHQVTQMGQEVILRCVPISNHLYFYWYRQILGQKVEFLVSFYNNEISEKSEIFDDQFSVERPDGSNFTLKIRSTKLEDSAMYFCATSTGGANTEAFFGQGTRLTVV.

The CDR3 nucleotides read TGCGCCAGCAGCCAAAGCTTGGACAGGGGGCTTAACTATGGCTACACCTTC. It encodes CASSQSLDRGLNYGYTF. The rearrangement links TRBV4-1 to TRBJ1-2, with TRBD1 matching over 11 bases. Trimming took 2 bases from V and 1 from J; bases not matched to a gene: 6. This CDR3 is built from 17 residues. Germline CDR1 and CDR2: MGHRA and YSYEKL.

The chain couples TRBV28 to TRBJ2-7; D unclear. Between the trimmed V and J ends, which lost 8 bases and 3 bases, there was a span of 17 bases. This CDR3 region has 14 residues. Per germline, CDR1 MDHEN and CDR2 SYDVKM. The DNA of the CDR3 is TGTGCCAGCGTCTCGGGTAGTTCCAACTACGAGCAGTACTTC. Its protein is CASVSGSSNYEQYF.

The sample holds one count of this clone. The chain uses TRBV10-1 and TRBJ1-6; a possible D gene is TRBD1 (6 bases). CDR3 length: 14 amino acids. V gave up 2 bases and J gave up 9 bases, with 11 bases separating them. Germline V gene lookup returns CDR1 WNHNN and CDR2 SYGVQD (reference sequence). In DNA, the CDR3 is TGCGCCAGCAGTGAGAGTCAGGGGAGTTCACCCCTCCACTTT. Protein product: CASSESQGSSPLHF.

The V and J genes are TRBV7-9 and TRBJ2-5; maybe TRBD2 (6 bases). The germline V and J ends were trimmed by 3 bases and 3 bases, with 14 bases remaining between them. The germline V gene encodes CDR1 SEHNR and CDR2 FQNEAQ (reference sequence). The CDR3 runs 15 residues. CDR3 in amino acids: CASSLRMSGEETQYF. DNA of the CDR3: TGTGCCAGCAGCTTGCGTATGTCGGGGGAAGAGACCCAGTACTTC.

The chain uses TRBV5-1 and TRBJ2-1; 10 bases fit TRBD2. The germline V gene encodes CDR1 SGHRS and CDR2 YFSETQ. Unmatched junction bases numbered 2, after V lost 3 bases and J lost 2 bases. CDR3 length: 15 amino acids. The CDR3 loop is CASSSSGRPYNEQFF. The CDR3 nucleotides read TGCGCCAGCAGCTCTAGCGGGAGACCCTACAATGAGCAGTTCTTC.

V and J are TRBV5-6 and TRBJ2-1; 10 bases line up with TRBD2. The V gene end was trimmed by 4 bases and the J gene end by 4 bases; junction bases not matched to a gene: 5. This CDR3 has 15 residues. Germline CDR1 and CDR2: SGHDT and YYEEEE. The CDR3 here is CASSQGLAAYNEQFF. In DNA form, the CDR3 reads TGTGCCAGCAGCCAAGGACTAGCGGCTTACAATGAGCAGTTCTTC. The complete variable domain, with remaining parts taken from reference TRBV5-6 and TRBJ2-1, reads DAGVTQSPTHLIKTRGQQVTLRCSPKSGHDTVSWYQQALGQGPQFIFQYYEEEERQRGNFPDRFSGHQFPNYSSELNVNALLLGDSALYLCASSQGLAAYNEQFFGPGTRLTVL.

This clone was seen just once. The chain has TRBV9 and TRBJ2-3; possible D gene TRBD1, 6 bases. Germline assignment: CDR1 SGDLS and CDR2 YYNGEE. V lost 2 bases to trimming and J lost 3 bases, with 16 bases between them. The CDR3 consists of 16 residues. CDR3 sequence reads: CASSVRQDGWTDTQYF. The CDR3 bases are TGTGCCAGCAGCGTTCGACAGGACGGCTGGACAGATACGCAGTATTTT.

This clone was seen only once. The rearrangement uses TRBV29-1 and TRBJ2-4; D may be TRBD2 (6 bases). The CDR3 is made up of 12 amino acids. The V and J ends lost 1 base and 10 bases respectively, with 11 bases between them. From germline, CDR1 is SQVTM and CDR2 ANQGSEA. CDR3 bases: TGCAGCGTTGAAGTTTTGGGGGGAATTCAGTACTTC. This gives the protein CSVEVLGGIQYF.

The DNA for the CDR3 is TGCGCCAGCAGCCGAGGACTAGCGGGAGAAACAGATACGCAGTATTTT. Its translation: CASSRGLAGETDTQYF. J is TRBJ2-3 and V is TRBV5-1; 13 bases fit TRBD2. V lost 4 bases, J lost 3 bases, and 5 bases stayed unmatched. Germline CDR1 reads SGHRS; CDR2 reads YFSETQ. This CDR3 has 16 amino acids.

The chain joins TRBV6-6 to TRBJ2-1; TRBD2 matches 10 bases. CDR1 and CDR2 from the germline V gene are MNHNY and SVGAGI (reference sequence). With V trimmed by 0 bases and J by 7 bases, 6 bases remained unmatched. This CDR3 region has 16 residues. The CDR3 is CASSYSGAGGINEQFF. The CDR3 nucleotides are TGTGCCAGCAGTTACTCGGGAGCGGGAGGGATAAATGAGCAGTTCTTC.

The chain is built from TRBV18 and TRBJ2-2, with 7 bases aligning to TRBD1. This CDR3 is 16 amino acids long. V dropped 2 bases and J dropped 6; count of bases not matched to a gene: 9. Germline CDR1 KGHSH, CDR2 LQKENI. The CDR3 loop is CASSPSTGVISGELFF. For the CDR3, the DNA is TGTGCCAGCTCACCAAGTACAGGGGTGATTTCCGGGGAGCTGTTTTTT.

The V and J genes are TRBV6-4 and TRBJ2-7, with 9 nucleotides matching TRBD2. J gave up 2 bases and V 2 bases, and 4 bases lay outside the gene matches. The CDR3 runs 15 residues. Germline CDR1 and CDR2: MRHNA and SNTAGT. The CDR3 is CASSDGAGGPYEQYF. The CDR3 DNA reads TGTGCCAGCAGTGACGGAGCGGGAGGTCCCTACGAGCAGTACTTC.

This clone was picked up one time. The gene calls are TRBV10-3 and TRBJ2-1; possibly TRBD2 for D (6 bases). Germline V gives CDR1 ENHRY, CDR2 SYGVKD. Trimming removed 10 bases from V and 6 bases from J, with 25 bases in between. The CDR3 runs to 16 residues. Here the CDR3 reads CATRGVLTGVFNEQFF. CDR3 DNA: TGTGCCACCCGTGGGGTATTAACGGGAGTTTTCAATGAGCAGTTCTTC.

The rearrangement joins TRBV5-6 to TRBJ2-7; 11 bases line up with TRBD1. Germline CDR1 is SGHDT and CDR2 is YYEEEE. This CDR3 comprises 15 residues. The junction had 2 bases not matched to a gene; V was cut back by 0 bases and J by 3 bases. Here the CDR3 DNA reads TGTGCCAGCAGCTTGGCGGGACAGGGGGACTACGAGCAGTACTTC. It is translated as CASSLAGQGDYEQYF.

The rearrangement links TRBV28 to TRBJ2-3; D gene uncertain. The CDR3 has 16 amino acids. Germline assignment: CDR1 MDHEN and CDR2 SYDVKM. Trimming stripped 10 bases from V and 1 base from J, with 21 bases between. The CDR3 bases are TGTGCCACCTCTTTTGGCGGTAAACTTGGCACAGATACGCAGTATTTT. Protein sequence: CATSFGGKLGTDTQYF.

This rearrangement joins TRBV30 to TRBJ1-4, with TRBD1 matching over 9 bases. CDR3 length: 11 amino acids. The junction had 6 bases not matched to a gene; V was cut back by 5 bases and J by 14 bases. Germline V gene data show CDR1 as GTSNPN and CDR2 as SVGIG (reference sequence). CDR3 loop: CAWERQGVLFF. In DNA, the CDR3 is TGTGCCTGGGAAAGACAGGGGGTTCTGTTTTTT.

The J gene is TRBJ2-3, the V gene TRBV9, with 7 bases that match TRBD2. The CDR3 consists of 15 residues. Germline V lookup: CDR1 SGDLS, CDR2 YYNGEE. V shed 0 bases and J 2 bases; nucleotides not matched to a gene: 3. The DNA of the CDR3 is TGTGCCAGCAGCGTAGCGGGGGGATACACAGATACGCAGTATTTT. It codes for CASSVAGGYTDTQYF. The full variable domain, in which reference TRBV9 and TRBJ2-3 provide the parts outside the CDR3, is DSGVTQTPKHLITATGQRVTLRCSPRSGDLSVYWYQQSLDQGLQFLIQYYNGEERAKGNILERFSAQQFPDLHSELNLSSLELGDSALYFCASSVAGGYTDTQYFGPGTRLTVL.

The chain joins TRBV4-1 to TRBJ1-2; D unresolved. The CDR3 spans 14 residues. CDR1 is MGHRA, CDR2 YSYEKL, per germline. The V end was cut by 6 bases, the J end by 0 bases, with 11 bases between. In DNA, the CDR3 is TGCGCCAGCAGATTGGTGGGCACTAACTATGGCTACACCTTC. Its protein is CASRLVGTNYGYTF.

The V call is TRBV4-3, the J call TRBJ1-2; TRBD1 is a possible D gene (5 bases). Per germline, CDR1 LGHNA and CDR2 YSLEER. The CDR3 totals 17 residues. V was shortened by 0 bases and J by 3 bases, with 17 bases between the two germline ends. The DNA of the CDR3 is TGCGCCAGCAGCCAAGATTTGGGCCGGGGGATCGACTATGGCTACACCTTC. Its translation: CASSQDLGRGIDYGYTF.

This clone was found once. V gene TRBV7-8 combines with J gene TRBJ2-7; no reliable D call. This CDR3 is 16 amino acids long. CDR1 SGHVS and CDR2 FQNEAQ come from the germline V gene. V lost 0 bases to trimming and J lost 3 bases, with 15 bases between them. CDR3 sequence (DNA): TGTGCCAGCAGCTTAGCGGTGGAGTACGCCAACTACGAGCAGTACTTC. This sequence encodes CASSLAVEYANYEQYF.

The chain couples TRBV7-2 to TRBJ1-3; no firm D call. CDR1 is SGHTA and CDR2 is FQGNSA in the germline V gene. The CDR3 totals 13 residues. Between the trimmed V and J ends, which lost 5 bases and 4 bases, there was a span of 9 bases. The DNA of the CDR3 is TGTGCCAGCAGCCTTGTCCAGGGAAACACCATATATTTT. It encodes CASSLVQGNTIYF.

The CDR3, as DNA: TGTGCCAGCACCCCGGGACTAGGCACAGATACGCAGTATTTT. Protein: CASTPGLGTDTQYF. The chain joins TRBV2 to TRBJ2-3; 8 bases match TRBD2. The CDR3 consists of 14 residues. Germline assignment: CDR1 SNHLY and CDR2 FYNNEI. After removal of 7 bases from V and 1 base from J, the junction contained 4 bases not matched to a gene.

This CDR3 reads CASSPSGTSRRDEQFF. Here the CDR3 DNA reads TGTGCCAGCAGCCCCTCCGGGACTAGCAGGAGGGATGAGCAGTTCTTC. This chain links TRBV7-9 with TRBJ2-1, with TRBD2 matching 9 bases. The V gene's germline CDR1 is SEHNR and CDR2 FQNEAQ (reference sequence). Trimming removed 5 bases from V and 8 bases from J; junction bases left unmatched: 13. The CDR3 is 16 residues long.

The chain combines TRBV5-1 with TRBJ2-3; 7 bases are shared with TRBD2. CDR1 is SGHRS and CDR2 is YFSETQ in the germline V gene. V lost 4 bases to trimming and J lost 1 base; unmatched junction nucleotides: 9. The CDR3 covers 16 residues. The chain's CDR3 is CASSPDLGGGTDTQYF. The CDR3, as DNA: TGCGCCAGCAGCCCTGACCTGGGGGGGGGCACAGATACGCAGTATTTT.

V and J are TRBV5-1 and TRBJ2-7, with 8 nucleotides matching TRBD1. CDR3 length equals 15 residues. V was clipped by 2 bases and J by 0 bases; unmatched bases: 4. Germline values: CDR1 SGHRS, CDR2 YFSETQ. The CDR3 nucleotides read TGCGCCAGCAGCTTAAGGACAGGGAACTCCTACGAGCAGTACTTC. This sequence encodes CASSLRTGNSYEQYF.

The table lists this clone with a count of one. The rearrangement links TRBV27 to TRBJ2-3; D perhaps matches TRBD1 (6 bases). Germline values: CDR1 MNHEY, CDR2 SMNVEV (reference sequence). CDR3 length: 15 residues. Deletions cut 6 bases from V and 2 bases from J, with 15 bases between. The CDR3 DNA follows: TGTGCCAGCAGGCGACCGGGACACCCCACAGATACGCAGTATTTT. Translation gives CASRRPGHPTDTQYF.

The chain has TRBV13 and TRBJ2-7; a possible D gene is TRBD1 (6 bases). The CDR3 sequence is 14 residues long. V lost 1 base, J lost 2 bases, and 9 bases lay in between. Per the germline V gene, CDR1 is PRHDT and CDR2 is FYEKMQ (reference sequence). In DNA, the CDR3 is TGTGCCAGCAGCTTAGACAGGGCCGCCTACGAGCAGTACTTC. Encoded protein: CASSLDRAAYEQYF.

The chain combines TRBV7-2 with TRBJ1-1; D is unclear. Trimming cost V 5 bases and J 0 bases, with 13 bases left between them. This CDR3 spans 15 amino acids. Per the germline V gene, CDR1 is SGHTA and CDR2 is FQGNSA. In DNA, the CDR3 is TGTGCCAGCAGCCCCGCGCCGGGGATGAACACTGAAGCTTTCTTT. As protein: CASSPAPGMNTEAFF.

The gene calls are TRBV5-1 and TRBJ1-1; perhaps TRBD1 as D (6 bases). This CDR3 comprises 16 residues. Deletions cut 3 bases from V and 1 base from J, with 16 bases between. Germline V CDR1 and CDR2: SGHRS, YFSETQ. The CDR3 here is CASSSPAQQGNTEAFF. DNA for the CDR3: TGCGCCAGCAGCTCCCCCGCTCAACAGGGGAACACTGAAGCTTTCTTT.